This T cell receptor beta chain was sequenced in a study of shared clonotypes between healthy human individuals. CD8 memory was a combination of CD45RO+ cells and CCR7-negative CD45RA+ TemRA cells. With regard to this clone: Its antigen is currently unknown.

The germline gives CDR1 MDHEN, CDR2 SYDVKM. The CDR3 spans 16 residues. V gave up 2 bases and J gave up 2 bases, with 12 bases separating them. Method: immunoSEQ multiplex PCR; TCRdb's copy keeps in-frame clones and lacks some. The data contain about 96,000 clones, 60% to 75% of them singletons. Study-level points and caveats: The expectation was that sequencing depth would affect clonotype sharing among donors.

The TCR was taken from a young man in good health. Input material: memory CD8+ T cells sorted from blood. Noted subset: CD45RO+ cells pooled with CCR7-negative TemRA cells. The chain links TRBV28 to TRBJ1-4; possibly TRBD1 for D (5 bases). The CDR3 protein is CASSLRGRVTNEKLFF. CDR3 nucleotide sequence: TGTGCCAGCAGTTTACGGGGGAGGGTGACTAATGAAAAACTGTTTTTT. Supplemented by reference TRBV28 and TRBJ1-4, the full variable domain reads DVKVTQSSRYLVKRTGEKVFLECVQDMDHENMFWYRQDPGLGLRLIYFSYDVKMKEKGDIPEGYSVSREKKERFSLILESASTNQTSMYLCASSLRGRVTNEKLFFGSGTQLSVL.